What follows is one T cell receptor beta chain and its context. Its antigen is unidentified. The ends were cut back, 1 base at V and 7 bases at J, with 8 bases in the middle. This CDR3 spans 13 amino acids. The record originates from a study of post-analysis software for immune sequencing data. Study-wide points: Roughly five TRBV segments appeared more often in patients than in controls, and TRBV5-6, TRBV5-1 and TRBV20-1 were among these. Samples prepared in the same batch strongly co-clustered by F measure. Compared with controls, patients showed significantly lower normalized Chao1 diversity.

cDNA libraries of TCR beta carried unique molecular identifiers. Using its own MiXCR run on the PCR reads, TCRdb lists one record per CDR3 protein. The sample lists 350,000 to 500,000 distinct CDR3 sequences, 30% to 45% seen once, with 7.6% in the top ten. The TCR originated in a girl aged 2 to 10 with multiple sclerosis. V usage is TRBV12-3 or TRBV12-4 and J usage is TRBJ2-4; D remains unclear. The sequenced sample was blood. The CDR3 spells CASSLETLNIQYF. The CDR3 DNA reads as TGTGCCAGCAGTTTAGAGACTCTCAACATTCAGTACTTC.